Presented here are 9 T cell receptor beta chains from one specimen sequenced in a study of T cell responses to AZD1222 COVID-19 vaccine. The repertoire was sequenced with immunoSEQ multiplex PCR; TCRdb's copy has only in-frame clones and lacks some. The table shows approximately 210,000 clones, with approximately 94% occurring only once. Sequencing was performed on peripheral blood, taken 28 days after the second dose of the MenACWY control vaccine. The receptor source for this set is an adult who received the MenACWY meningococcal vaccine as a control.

DNA of the CDR3: TGTGCCAGCAGCTTGATACCTACAAGCATGACCAGCACAGATACGCAGTATTTT. This gives the protein CASSLIPTSMTSTDTQYF. This rearrangement joins TRBV7-2 to TRBJ2-3; D is uncertain. CDR1 and CDR2 from the germline V gene are SGHTA and FQGNSA. The CDR3 loop spans 18 amino acids. V was pared by 3 bases and J by 0 bases, with 19 bases between.

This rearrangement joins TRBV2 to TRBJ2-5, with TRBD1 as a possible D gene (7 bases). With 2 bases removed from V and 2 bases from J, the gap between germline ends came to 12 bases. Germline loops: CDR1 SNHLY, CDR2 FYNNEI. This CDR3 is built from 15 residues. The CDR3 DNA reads TGTGCCAGCAGTGAATCCAGGGGGGAACAAGAGACCCAGTACTTC. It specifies CASSESRGEQETQYF.

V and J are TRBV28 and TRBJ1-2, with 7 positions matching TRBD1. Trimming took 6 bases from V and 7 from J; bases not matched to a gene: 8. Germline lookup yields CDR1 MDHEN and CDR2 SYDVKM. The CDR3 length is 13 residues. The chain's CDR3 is CASSPGQIGGYTF. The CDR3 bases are TGTGCCAGCAGCCCGGGACAGATAGGTGGCTACACCTTC.

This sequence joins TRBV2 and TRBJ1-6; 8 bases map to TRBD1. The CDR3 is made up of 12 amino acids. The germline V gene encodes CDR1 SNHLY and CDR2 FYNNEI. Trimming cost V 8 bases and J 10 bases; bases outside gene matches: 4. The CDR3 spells CASDRGYSPLHF. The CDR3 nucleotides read TGTGCCAGCGACAGGGGTTACTCACCCCTCCACTTT. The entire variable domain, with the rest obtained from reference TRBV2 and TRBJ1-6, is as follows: EPEVTQTPSHQVTQMGQEVILRCVPISNHLYFYWYRQILGQKVEFLVSFYNNEISEKSEIFDDQFSVERPDGSNFTLKIRSTKLEDSAMYFCASDRGYSPLHFGNGTRLTVT.

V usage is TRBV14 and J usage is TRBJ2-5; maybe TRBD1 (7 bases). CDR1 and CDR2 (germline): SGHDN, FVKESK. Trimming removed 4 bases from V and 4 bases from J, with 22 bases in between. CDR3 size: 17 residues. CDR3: CASSPPPWRGLGETQYF. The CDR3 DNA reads TGTGCCAGCAGCCCCCCACCGTGGAGGGGGCTTGGAGAGACCCAGTACTTC.

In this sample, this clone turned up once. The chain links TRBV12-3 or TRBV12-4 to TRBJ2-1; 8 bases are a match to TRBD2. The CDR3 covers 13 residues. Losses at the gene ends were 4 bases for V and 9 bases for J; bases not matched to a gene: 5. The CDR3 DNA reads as TGTGCCAGCAGTTCAATAGCGGGGTTTGAGCAGTTCTTC. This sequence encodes CASSSIAGFEQFF.

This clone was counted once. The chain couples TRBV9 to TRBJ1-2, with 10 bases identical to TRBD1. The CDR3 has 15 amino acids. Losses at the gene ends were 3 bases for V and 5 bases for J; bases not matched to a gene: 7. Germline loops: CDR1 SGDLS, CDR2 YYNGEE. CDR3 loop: CASSEGQGWDYGYTF. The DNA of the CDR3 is TGTGCCAGCAGCGAGGGACAGGGGTGGGATTATGGCTACACCTTC.

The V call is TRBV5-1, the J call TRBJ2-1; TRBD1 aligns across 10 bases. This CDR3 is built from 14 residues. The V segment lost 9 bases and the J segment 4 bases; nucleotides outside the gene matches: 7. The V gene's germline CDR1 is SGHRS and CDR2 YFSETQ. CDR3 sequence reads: CATRGTGVYNEQFF. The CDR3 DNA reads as TGCGCCACCCGCGGGACAGGGGTGTACAATGAGCAGTTCTTC.

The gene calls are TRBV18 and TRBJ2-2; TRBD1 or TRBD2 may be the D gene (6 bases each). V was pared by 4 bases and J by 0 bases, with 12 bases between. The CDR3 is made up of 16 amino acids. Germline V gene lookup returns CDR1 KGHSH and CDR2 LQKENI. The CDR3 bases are TGTGCCAGCTCACTCAGGGGCGGGGCGAACACCGGGGAGCTGTTTTTT. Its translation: CASSLRGGANTGELFF.